These T cell receptor beta chains were read from a single sample in a study of beta chain features in type 1 diabetes. TCRdb's table, derived via immunoSEQ multiplex PCR, lists solely in-frame clones and lacks some. The table shows 400,000 or so clones, with over 8.5% occurring only once. Input material: central memory CD4+ T cells from blood. Receptors were obtained from a young man with type 1 diabetes. CDR3s include the opening cysteine and the closing phenylalanine or tryptophan. Each record gives: clone size, D gene, J gene, V gene, CDR3 protein, CDR3 DNA. A D gene is named only where the DNA matches it firmly. Not every row has a clone size; where given, it reads once, few, many or a size class.

size: few; D: TRBD2; J: TRBJ2-1; V: TRBV7-9; CDR3: CASRSPSGQYFNEQFF; DNA: TGTGCCAGCAGAAGCCCTAGCGGTCAATACTTCAATGAGCAGTTCTTC
size: few; D: TRBD2; J: TRBJ2-5; V: TRBV9; CDR3: CASSVRLALSGETQYF; DNA: TGTGCCAGCAGCGTTAGACTAGCGCTCAGTGGGGAGACCCAGTACTTC
size: few; D: TRBD1; J: TRBJ1-1; V: TRBV11-2; CDR3: CASRRIDRGDTEAFF; DNA: TGTGCCAGCAGACGAATCGACAGGGGGGACACTGAAGCTTTCTTT
size: few; D: .; J: TRBJ1-1; V: TRBV9; CDR3: CASSGGLQVAEAFF; DNA: TGTGCCAGCAGCGGAGGTTTACAGGTGGCGGAAGCTTTCTTT
size: few; D: TRBD1; J: TRBJ2-3; V: TRBV7-9; CDR3: CASSLGDRGADTQYF; DNA: TGTGCCAGCAGCTTAGGGGACAGAGGGGCAGATACGCAGTATTTT
size: few; D: TRBD2; J: TRBJ2-3; V: TRBV7-9; CDR3: CASSPRTSSAQDTQYF; DNA: TGTGCCAGCAGCCCCCGGACTAGCTCAGCACAAGATACGCAGTATTTT
size: few; D: TRBD1; J: TRBJ1-6; V: TRBV7-8; CDR3: CASSLAGGTGNSPLHF; DNA: TGTGCCAGCAGCTTAGCAGGCGGGACAGGGAATTCACCCCTCCACTTT
size: few; D: .; J: TRBJ1-3; V: TRBV6-5; CDR3: CASSYGVSSGNTIYF; DNA: TGTGCCAGCAGCTACGGAGTCAGCTCTGGAAACACCATATATTTT
size: .; D: .; J: TRBJ1-5; V: TRBV6-1; CDR3: CASADSTNQPQHF; DNA: TGTGCCAGCGCGGACTCTACCAATCAGCCCCAGCATTTT
size: many; D: .; J: TRBJ2-3; V: TRBV18; CDR3: CASSPQSSVSGTDTQYF; DNA: TGTGCCAGCTCACCCCAGAGTTCTGTTTCGGGCACAGATACGCAGTATTTT
size: .; D: .; J: TRBJ2-1; V: TRBV30; CDR3: CAWSRGRGEEQFF; DNA: TGTGCCTGGAGCCGGGGCAGGGGTGAAGAGCAGTTCTTC
size: .; D: .; J: TRBJ2-2; V: TRBV6-5; CDR3: CASSYRWPTGELFF; DNA: TGTGCCAGCAGTTACAGGTGGCCGACCGGGGAGCTGTTTTTT
size: many; D: .; J: TRBJ2-7; V: TRBV28; CDR3: CASSLNYEQYF; DNA: TGTGCCAGCAGTTTGAACTACGAGCAGTACTTC
size: few; D: .; J: TRBJ2-2; V: TRBV11-2; CDR3: CASSSLRTRRLVGELFF; DNA: TGTGCCAGCAGCTCCCTACGGACAAGGAGGTTGGTCGGGGAGCTGTTTTTT
size: few; D: .; J: TRBJ2-3; V: TRBV7-2; CDR3: CASSLAHGGGTDTQYF; DNA: TGTGCCAGCAGCTTAGCCCACGGTGGGGGCACAGATACGCAGTATTTT
size: few; D: .; J: TRBJ2-5; V: TRBV12-5; CDR3: CASGLDQSRQYF; DNA: TGTGCTAGTGGTTTGGACCAAAGCCGACAGTACTTC
size: .; D: .; J: TRBJ1-1; V: TRBV5-1; CDR3: CASSLDGDTEAFF; DNA: TGCGCCAGCAGCTTGGATGGGGACACTGAAGCTTTCTTT
size: many; D: .; J: TRBJ1-5; V: TRBV7-2; CDR3: CASSKTGEPNQPQHF; DNA: TGTGCCAGCAGCAAGACAGGCGAACCCAATCAGCCCCAGCATTTT
size: few; D: TRBD1; J: TRBJ2-5; V: TRBV5-4; CDR3: CASSSRQGAEETQYF; DNA: TGTGCCAGCAGCTCTAGACAGGGGGCCGAGGAGACCCAGTACTTC
size: few; D: .; J: TRBJ1-1; V: TRBV29-1; CDR3: CSVVWGGAMNTEAFF; DNA: TGCAGCGTAGTTTGGGGGGGGGCGATGAACACTGAAGCTTTCTTT
size: few; D: TRBD2; J: TRBJ2-7; V: TRBV7-9; CDR3: CASSHRAGGMSYEQYF; DNA: TGTGCCAGCAGCCACCGAGCGGGAGGAATGTCCTACGAGCAGTACTTC
size: .; D: .; J: TRBJ1-4; V: TRBV7-2; CDR3: CASSLDGHPNEKLFF; DNA: TGTGCCAGCAGCTTAGATGGCCACCCTAATGAAAAACTGTTTTTT
size: few; D: TRBD2; J: TRBJ2-1; V: TRBV5-1; CDR3: CASSWGLAGGSSEQFF; DNA: TGCGCCAGCAGCTGGGGACTAGCGGGAGGGAGTAGTGAGCAGTTCTTC
size: few; D: TRBD2; J: TRBJ2-3; V: TRBV28; CDR3: CASRSPSGSGTDTQYF; DNA: TGTGCCAGCAGATCCCCTAGCGGGAGTGGGACAGATACGCAGTATTTT
size: .; D: .; J: TRBJ2-3; V: TRBV29-1; CDR3: CSVDEGSDTQYF; DNA: TGCAGCGTTGATGAGGGGTCAGATACGCAGTATTTT
size: few; D: TRBD1; J: TRBJ1-5; V: TRBV2; CDR3: CASRAGQNNQPQHF; DNA: TGTGCCAGCAGGGCGGGACAGAACAATCAGCCCCAGCATTTT
size: .; D: TRBD1; J: TRBJ2-6; V: TRBV15; CDR3: CATSRGQGSGANVLTF; DNA: TGTGCCACCAGCAGAGGACAGGGGTCTGGGGCCAACGTCCTGACTTTC
size: few; D: .; J: TRBJ2-7; V: TRBV9; CDR3: CASSPRRGGGEQYF; DNA: TGTGCCAGCAGCCCCCGCCGCGGAGGGGGCGAGCAGTACTTC
size: .; D: TRBD1; J: TRBJ1-4; V: TRBV6-6; CDR3: CASRVRDSNEKLFF; DNA: TGTGCCAGCAGGGTCCGGGACAGTAATGAAAAACTGTTTTTT
size: .; D: .; J: TRBJ2-7; V: TRBV11-1; CDR3: CASSVGGTSFFQQYF; DNA: TGTGCCAGCAGCGTCGGGGGGACATCCTTTTTCCAGCAGTACTTC
size: few; D: .; J: TRBJ2-3; V: TRBV7-2; CDR3: CASSFLRSVTDTQYF; DNA: TGTGCCAGCAGCTTTCTCAGGTCCGTCACAGATACGCAGTATTTT
size: few; D: TRBD2; J: TRBJ2-3; V: TRBV27; CDR3: CASSPLAANTDTQYF; DNA: TGTGCCAGCAGTCCCCTAGCGGCAAACACAGATACGCAGTATTTT
size: many; D: TRBD1; J: TRBJ1-4; V: TRBV4-3; CDR3: CASSQGIAGTGQEKLFF; DNA: TGCGCCAGCAGCCAAGGGATTGCTGGGACAGGTCAGGAAAAACTGTTTTTT
size: few; D: .; J: TRBJ1-2; V: TRBV27; CDR3: CASSPDWWQLYGYTF; DNA: TGTGCCAGCAGTCCCGATTGGTGGCAGCTCTATGGCTACACCTTC
size: .; D: .; J: TRBJ2-7; V: TRBV5-5; CDR3: CASSLDWSAAYEQYF; DNA: TGTGCCAGCAGCTTGGATTGGAGTGCGGCTTACGAGCAGTACTTC
size: many; D: TRBD2; J: TRBJ2-7; V: TRBV2; CDR3: CASSPGGSGTAHEQYF; DNA: TGTGCCAGCAGCCCCGGGGGGTCAGGGACCGCCCACGAGCAGTACTTC
size: few; D: TRBD1; J: TRBJ2-2; V: TRBV2; CDR3: CASSGTGGNTGELFF; DNA: TGTGCCAGCAGCGGGACAGGCGGGAACACCGGGGAGCTGTTTTTT
size: .; D: .; J: TRBJ1-1; V: TRBV30; CDR3: CAWMEGKAFF; DNA: TGTGCCTGGATGGAGGGGAAAGCTTTCTTT
size: .; D: TRBD2; J: TRBJ2-6; V: TRBV2; CDR3: CASRGRLAGAGANVLTF; DNA: TGTGCCAGCAGGGGGAGACTAGCGGGAGCTGGGGCCAACGTCCTGACTTTC
size: few; D: .; J: TRBJ2-5; V: TRBV19; CDR3: CASSDSSSRTQYF; DNA: TGTGCCAGTAGTGATTCTAGCTCCCGGACCCAGTACTTC
size: many; D: .; J: TRBJ2-3; V: TRBV7-2; CDR3: CASSLVGLGTDTQYF; DNA: TGTGCCAGCAGCTTAGTGGGACTCGGCACAGATACGCAGTATTTT
size: .; D: .; J: TRBJ1-1; V: TRBV7-9; CDR3: CASSLDRGMNTEAFF; DNA: TGTGCCAGCAGCTTAGACCGAGGGATGAACACTGAAGCTTTCTTT
size: few; D: .; J: TRBJ2-2; V: TRBV11-3; CDR3: CASSLDGSSGSRTGELFF; DNA: TGTGCCAGCAGCTTAGACGGGAGCTCCGGGAGCCGGACCGGGGAGCTGTTTTTT
size: few; D: .; J: TRBJ1-2; V: TRBV27; CDR3: CASSLSPSTSKYGYTF; DNA: TGTGCCAGCAGTTTATCGCCCTCGACCTCGAAATATGGCTACACCTTC
size: .; D: TRBD2; J: TRBJ2-2; V: TRBV4-3; CDR3: CASSPLAGGPGELFF; DNA: TGCGCCAGCAGCCCCCTAGCGGGAGGACCCGGGGAGCTGTTTTTT
size: many; D: TRBD2; J: TRBJ2-5; V: TRBV28; CDR3: CASSLAGETQYF; DNA: TGTGCCAGCAGTCTAGCGGGAGAGACCCAGTACTTC
size: few; D: TRBD1; J: TRBJ2-7; V: TRBV6-1; CDR3: CASSDLGTGTYEQYF; DNA: TGTGCCAGCAGTGACCTCGGGACAGGAACCTACGAGCAGTACTTC
size: many; D: .; J: TRBJ2-1; V: TRBV30; CDR3: CAWSGSEQFF; DNA: TGTGCCTGGAGTGGGTCTGAGCAGTTCTTC
size: few; D: TRBD1; J: TRBJ2-7; V: TRBV6-5; CDR3: CASSGQGEDEQYF; DNA: TGTGCCAGCAGTGGACAGGGGGAAGACGAGCAGTACTTC
size: .; D: .; J: TRBJ2-2; V: TRBV14; CDR3: CASSQDAAAGELFF; DNA: TGTGCCAGCAGCCAAGATGCAGCGGCCGGGGAGCTGTTTTTT
size: few; D: .; J: TRBJ2-7; V: TRBV6-1; CDR3: CASTPQGYEQYF; DNA: TGTGCCAGCACTCCCCAGGGATACGAGCAGTACTTC
size: .; D: .; J: TRBJ1-2; V: TRBV29-1; CDR3: CSAGTAPFVDGYTF; DNA: TGCAGCGCCGGGACGGCCCCCTTCGTTGATGGCTACACCTTC